This passage covers 3 T cell receptor beta chains from one sample sequenced in a study of T-cell reconstitution after alpha-beta-depleted transplantation in children. Preparing the TCRbeta library involved the use of unique molecular identifiers. Each CDR3 protein gets one entry after TCRdb re-called the PCR reads with MiXCR. The table has roughly 490,000 distinct CDR3 sequences, more than 9.5% seen once. The source material was PBMCs, mostly from graft donor cells, sampled 180 days after TCRalphabeta/CD19-depleted stem cell transplant. Source of these receptors: a female patient aged 2-9 years who had a stem cell transplant for aplastic anemia, so the T cells may come from the graft donor.

The chain has TRBV6-1 and TRBJ2-1, with D perhaps matching TRBD1 or TRBD2 (6 bases each). The CDR3 runs 14 residues. Deletions cut 6 bases from V and 8 bases from J, with 17 bases between. The germline V gene encodes CDR1 MNHNS and CDR2 SASEGT. As DNA, the CDR3 is TGTGCCAGCAGGATCGGGGGTAAGGGGGATGAGCAGTTCTTC. Translated, it gives CASRIGGKGDEQFF.

This clonotype was seen a handful of times. The gene calls are TRBV4-2 and TRBJ2-7; 10 positions agree with TRBD1. CDR3 length equals 14 residues. Germline trimming cut 10 bases from V and 1 base from J; bases unmatched to any gene: 7. In germline, CDR1 is LGHNA, CDR2 YNFKEQ. The CDR3 DNA is TGTGCCATCGCTCCGGGACAGGGGTCCTACGAGCAGTACTTC. Translation: CAIAPGQGSYEQYF.

This chain uses TRBV28 with TRBJ2-3; 10 nucleotides agree with TRBD1. The CDR3 is made up of 15 amino acids. Germline V gives CDR1 MDHEN, CDR2 SYDVKM. V shed 6 bases and J 4 bases; nucleotides not matched to a gene: 7. The CDR3 DNA is TGTGCCAGCAGGTCCGGACAGGGGGGCCCAGATACGCAGTATTTT. Translated, it gives CASRSGQGGPDTQYF.